Reported below is one TCR beta chain. Its antigen remains unidentified. V was cut by 4 bases and J by 4 bases, with 16 bases left in between. The CDR3 contains 15 residues. The V gene's germline CDR1 is MGHRA and CDR2 YSYEKL. The record originates from a study of T cell repertoires in cytomegalovirus infection. Whole-study findings and limits: Summed frequency of public TCR beta families distinguished CMV carriers with the relevant HLA.

TCRdb processed the reads anew with MiXCR; each CDR3 protein has one entry. Of approximately 170,000 distinct CDR3 sequences in the sample, about 15% are singletons; the top ten hold under 20%. The chain has TRBV4-1 and TRBJ1-2, with D maybe TRBD1 (5 bases). This clonotype was sampled from a human donor in good health (CMV status not recorded). Some clones in this sample may be carry-over from other donors' samples. The specimen sequenced was CD8+ T cells from PBMCs. DNA of the CDR3: TGCGCCAGCAGCCCCGGGACCCTCGACGGCTATGGCTACACCTTC. This sequence encodes CASSPGTLDGYGYTF.